A selection of T cell receptor beta chains follows, all from one sample in a study of Ad26.COV2.S vaccination and SARS-CoV-2 variants. Clones were read by immunoSEQ multiplex PCR, and TCRdb kept only the in-frame ones, dropping some. The sample shows approximately 360,000 clones, roughly 80% of them seen only once. The sample was peripheral blood, taken in a trial of Ad26.COV2.S vaccine versus placebo. These receptors all come from a person between 18 and 59 years old who received the Ad26.COV2.S COVID-19 vaccine or a placebo. Both conserved end residues are part of each CDR3.

V gene: TRBV12-3/TRBV12-4; CDR3 protein: CASSHGAAGNF
V gene: TRBV5-1; CDR3 protein: CASSYLTGDNSPLHF
V gene: TRBV21-1; CDR3 protein: CASSKEKPGLAEPTDTQYF
V gene: TRBV19; CDR3 protein: CASSPRGGLYNSPLHF
V gene: TRBV7-2; CDR3 protein: CASSAAYNEQFF
V gene: TRBV18; CDR3 protein: CASTTGTGMTGELFF
V gene: TRBV5-1; CDR3 protein: CASSYRAATEQYF
V gene: TRBV7-2; CDR3 protein: CASSQSPEIYEQYF
V gene: TRBV5-1; CDR3 protein: CASSLVGGGTEAFF
V gene: TRBV11-3; CDR3 protein: CASSRGGLANYNEQFF
V gene: TRBV6-6; CDR3 protein: CASSLPGGAEAFF
V gene: TRBV7-6; CDR3 protein: CASSYRMGSYNEQFF
V gene: TRBV19; CDR3 protein: CASRDPMNTEAFF
V gene: TRBV25-1; CDR3 protein: CASTPQDSDQPQHF
V gene: TRBV6-2/TRBV6-3; CDR3 protein: CASSPRVANQPQHF
V gene: TRBV11-3; CDR3 protein: CASSSPRGQYTGELFF
V gene: TRBV18; CDR3 protein: CASSPQRSGISYEQYF
V gene: TRBV6-5; CDR3 protein: CASSGTGARAFF
V gene: TRBV9; CDR3 protein: CASSVGSSQETQYF
V gene: TRBV10-3; CDR3 protein: CAISGSGGFYQQYF
V gene: TRBV14; CDR3 protein: CASSPYPGTGVNEQYF
V gene: TRBV7-8; CDR3 protein: CASSKMTVNEQFF
V gene: TRBV9; CDR3 protein: CASSARGTGGQPQHF
V gene: TRBV5-4; CDR3 protein: CASSLVGVELFF
V gene: TRBV2; CDR3 protein: CASRTGQGVQYF
V gene: TRBV4-2; CDR3 protein: CASSRGRLEGAGEKLFF
V gene: TRBV5-6; CDR3 protein: CASSLVFPNTGELFF
V gene: TRBV7-2; CDR3 protein: CASSSTGFEGYTF
V gene: TRBV9; CDR3 protein: CASSPHPGTGKGGYTF
V gene: TRBV6-6; CDR3 protein: CASTPTGGAYEQYF
V gene: TRBV19; CDR3 protein: CASSIGPTTYNEQFF
V gene: TRBV25-1; CDR3 protein: CASTHERGSGANVLTF
V gene: TRBV7-2; CDR3 protein: CASSSSMVNQPQHF
V gene: TRBV5-1; CDR3 protein: CASSLLPGADYGYTF
V gene: TRBV4-3; CDR3 protein: CASSLAGKLFF
V gene: TRBV6-6; CDR3 protein: CASSYPGGAYGYTF
V gene: TRBV2; CDR3 protein: CASSENSQRDTQYF
V gene: TRBV6-6; CDR3 protein: CASSRTGKAGAKNIQYF
V gene: TRBV2; CDR3 protein: CASSGSREGYEQYF
V gene: TRBV18; CDR3 protein: CASSPRAQGFMNTEAFF
V gene: TRBV5-5; CDR3 protein: CASSFGTYTTEAFF
V gene: TRBV9; CDR3 protein: CASSEPRTGTGFNEQFF
V gene: TRBV27; CDR3 protein: CASSSGLAGGPAEQFF
V gene: TRBV18; CDR3 protein: CASSTMSGAYNEQFF
V gene: TRBV9; CDR3 protein: CASSVAWAAQETQYF
V gene: TRBV11-3; CDR3 protein: CASSLRTGLGYGYTF
V gene: TRBV6-5; CDR3 protein: CASTTSAGYEQYF
V gene: TRBV4-2; CDR3 protein: CASSHALVEETQYF
V gene: TRBV4-3; CDR3 protein: CASSPGGPTEAFF
V gene: TRBV30; CDR3 protein: CAWSRGQGQHEQYF
V gene: TRBV2; CDR3 protein: CASRAGGSGFTDTQYF
V gene: TRBV9; CDR3 protein: CASSVEEGQGGEKLFF
V gene: TRBV10-2; CDR3 protein: CASSDSRGSGYTF
V gene: TRBV7-9; CDR3 protein: CASSATRQGNYEQYF
V gene: TRBV27; CDR3 protein: CASRVGQGRIRTQYF
V gene: TRBV7-2; CDR3 protein: CASSLASTAAPWGYTF
V gene: TRBV29-1; CDR3 protein: CSVVMTDTQYF